This is a list of T cell receptor beta chains from one sample in a study of blood T cell repertoires in COVID-19. TCRdb keeps only in-frame clones here, not all; method: immunoSEQ multiplex PCR. The top ten hold around 14% of the sample, which has about 180,000 clones, roughly 83% seen once. The specimen sequenced was peripheral blood. These receptors were obtained from a man younger than 30 with active or convalescent COVID-19. CDR3s leave out the opening cysteine and the closing phenylalanine or tryptophan.

TRBV5-1	13	TRBJ2-1	ASSLGLRLYNEQF
TRBV5-1	9	TRBJ2-7	ASGFGGEQY
TRBV27	13	TRBJ1-2	ASSSRQSSNYGYT
TRBV7-2	12	TRBJ2-2	ASSLGLAYGELF
TRBV5-4	11	TRBJ1-5	ASSSDINQPQH
TRBV5-1	10	TRBJ1-2	ASSPVGVGYT
TRBV5-4	13	TRBJ1-5	ASSLAREGNQPQH
TRBV9	14	TRBJ2-1	ASRPLGGEGYNEQF
TRBV28	12	TRBJ2-4	ASSFPVAKNIQY
TRBV19	15	TRBJ1-5	ASSIELGRGPHQPQH